This T cell receptor beta chain was sequenced during a study of long-term antiretroviral therapy in people with HIV. Whole-study context: When the earliest samples were collected, ART was typically delayed until CD4 counts fell.

The CDR3 extends over 12 amino acids. The V end lost 5 bases, the J end lost 1 base, and 3 bases lay between the germline ends. CDR1 is SGDLS and CDR2 is YYNGEE in the germline V gene. Researchers report immunoSEQ v3.0 was run at survey level. The protocol was immunoSEQ multiplex PCR, while the TCRdb copy is restricted to in-frame clones and leaves out a portion. In the table there are tens of thousands of clones, roughly 84% of which are singletons. This clone was observed a few times. At least two post-ART and at least one pre-ART PBMC sample were available for each donor. The source was unsorted PBMCs, collected about 2.7 years before starting antiretroviral therapy. V gene TRBV9 combines with J gene TRBJ2-2; D unresolved. This TCR derives from a woman younger than 45 with HIV. The CDR3 bases are TGTGCCAGCAGACAGAACACCGGGGAGCTGTTTTTT. Amino acid sequence: CASRQNTGELFF.